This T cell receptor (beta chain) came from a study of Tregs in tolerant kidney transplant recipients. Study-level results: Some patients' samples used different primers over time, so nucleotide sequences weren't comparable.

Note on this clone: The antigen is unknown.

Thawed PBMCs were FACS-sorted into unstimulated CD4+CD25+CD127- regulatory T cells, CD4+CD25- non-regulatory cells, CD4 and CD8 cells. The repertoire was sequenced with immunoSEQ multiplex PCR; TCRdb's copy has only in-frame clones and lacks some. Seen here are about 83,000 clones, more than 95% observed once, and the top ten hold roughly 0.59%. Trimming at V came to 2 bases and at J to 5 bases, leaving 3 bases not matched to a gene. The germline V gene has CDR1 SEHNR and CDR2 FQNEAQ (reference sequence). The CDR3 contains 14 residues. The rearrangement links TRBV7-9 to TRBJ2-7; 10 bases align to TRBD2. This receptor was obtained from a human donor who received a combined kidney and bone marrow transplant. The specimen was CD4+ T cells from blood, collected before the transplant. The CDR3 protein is CASSLLAGANEQYF. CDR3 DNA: TGTGCCAGCAGCTTACTAGCGGGAGCTAACGAGCAGTACTTC.